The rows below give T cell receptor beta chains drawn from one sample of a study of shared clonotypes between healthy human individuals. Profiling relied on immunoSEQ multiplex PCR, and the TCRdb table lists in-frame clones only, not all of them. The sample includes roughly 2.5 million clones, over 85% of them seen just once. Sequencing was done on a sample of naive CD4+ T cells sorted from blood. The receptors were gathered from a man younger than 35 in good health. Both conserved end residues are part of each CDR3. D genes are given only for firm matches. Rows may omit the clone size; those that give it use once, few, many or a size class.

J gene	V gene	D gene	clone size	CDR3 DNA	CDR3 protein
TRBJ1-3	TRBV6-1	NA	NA	TGTGCCAGCAGCGAGGTGTCAGGAGGAAACACCATATATTTT	CASSEVSGGNTIYF
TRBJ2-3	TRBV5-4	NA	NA	TGTGCCAGCAGCTTCAGAGGCGTTGACCTCACAGATACGCAGTATTTT	CASSFRGVDLTDTQYF
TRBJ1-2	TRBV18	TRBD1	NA	TGTGCCAGCTCAGCGGGACAGGGGGCGATTGGCTACACCTTC	CASSAGQGAIGYTF
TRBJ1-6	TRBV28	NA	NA	TGTGCCAGCAGTCCTTGGGGGATTAATTCACCCCTCCACTTT	CASSPWGINSPLHF
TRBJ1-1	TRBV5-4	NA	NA	TGTGCCAGCAGCTTGGATGGGGGTGTCGCTTTCTTT	CASSLDGGVAFF
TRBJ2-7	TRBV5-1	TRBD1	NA	TGCGCCAGCAGCCTCCGGGACAGTGGGTCCCACGAGCAGTACTTC	CASSLRDSGSHEQYF
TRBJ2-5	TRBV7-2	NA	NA	TGTGCCAGCAGCTTAGTTGGAGATCAGTACTTC	CASSLVGDQYF
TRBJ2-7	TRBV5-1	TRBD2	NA	TGCGCCAGCAGCCGGTCTAGCGGGGCCGTATACGAGCAGTACTTC	CASSRSSGAVYEQYF
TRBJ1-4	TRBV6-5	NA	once	TGTGCCAGCACGGCACGGGCGAATGAAAAACTGTTTTTT	CASTARANEKLFF
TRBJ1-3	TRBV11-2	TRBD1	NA	TGTGCCAGCAGCCGGGACCGACAGGGCCCCATATATTTT	CASSRDRQGPIYF
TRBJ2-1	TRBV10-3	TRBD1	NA	TGTGCCACGTCGACAGGGGCCTCGCTTGAGCAGTTCTTC	CATSTGASLEQFF
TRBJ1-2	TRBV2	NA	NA	TGTGCCAGCAGGGGGGACGATAACTATGGCTACACCTTC	CASRGDDNYGYTF